The T cell receptor (beta chain) described here comes from a study of tissue T cells after allogeneic stem cell transplantation. General study findings and limits: Few T cell clones were shared across patients, but motif clusters showed tissue-specific shared signatures. Tissue-detected TCR repertoire was only partly captured by blood and spleen T cells. Sampling depth was limited, and the cohort was small and clinically varied. Within patients, tissue anatomy strongly shaped TCR repertoire composition.

With respect to this clone: Its antigen is unidentified.

The method was immunoSEQ multiplex PCR; TCRdb's version includes in-frame clones alone and lacks a portion of them. The table includes 20,000 to 30,000 clones, more than 60% detected once. This receptor was identified in a female donor older than 55 with lung cancer. The source was tissue from the ileum, collected at autopsy.

The DNA of the CDR3 is TGTGCCAGCAGTTTGAGGGGGCGCAATGAGCAGTTCTTC. Amino acids: CASSLRGRNEQFF. This chain joins TRBV12-3 or TRBV12-4 and TRBJ2-1; TRBD1 matches at 7 bases. CDR3 length equals 13 residues. V lost 3 bases and J lost 6; bases outside the gene matches: 2.